The source of this T cell receptor (beta chain) is a study of blood T cell repertoires in COVID-19. Across the whole study: COVID-19 samples from acute and convalescent phases originated in the United States, Italy and Spain. T cells, B-cell-depleted T cells, or PBMCs supplied cDNA or gDNA.

As processed by the authors: It was from reference gene primer amplification that nucleated cell counts were estimated. TCRdb's copy holds only in-frame clones and misses some; the assay was immunoSEQ multiplex PCR. V, J and clone size are taken as reported in that table, and D and trimming were inferred from the DNA itself. The top ten clones hold about 1.2% of a sample with more than 250,000 clones, approximately 82% of them seen once. This clone was counted only a few times. This CDR3 comprises 14 residues. CDR1 and CDR2 (germline): SGHAT, FQNNGV. With V trimmed by 5 bases and J by 7 bases, 3 bases remained unmatched.

This chain uses TRBV11-2 with TRBJ1-4; 11 bases align to TRBD1. The sample taken for sequencing was peripheral blood. The receptor's source is a woman in her forties or fifties with acute or convalescent COVID-19. In nucleotides, the CDR3 is TGTGCCAGCAGCATTGGACAGGGGGCTGAAAAACTGTTTTTT. Amino acids: CASSIGQGAEKLFF. Complete variable domain (other parts from reference TRBV11-2 and TRBJ1-4): EAGVAQSPRYKIIEKRQSVAFWCNPISGHATLYWYQQILGQGPKLLIQFQNNGVVDDSQLPKDRFSAERLKGVDSTLKIQPAKLEDSAVYLCASSIGQGAEKLFFGSGTQLSVL.